This T cell receptor (beta chain) was documented in a study of regulatory T cells in long-lasting Graves disease (dated by TCRdb to about 2021). About the study as a whole: Persistent Graves' disease was defined as antithyroid drug treatment for over 5 years with persistently positive TSH receptor autoantibodies. Peripheral blood TCR sequencing and RNA sequencing compared persistent Graves' disease patients with newly diagnosed Graves' disease patients. The study was conducted in China and was registered as a clinical trial. TCR sequencing covered around 13 persistent and 20 or so newly diagnosed Graves' disease patients, approximately 33 samples in total. Persistent Graves' disease patients in the clinical cohort had taken antithyroid drugs for roughly ten years on average.

This specimen's time point label, interpreted: persistent/refractory GD, antithyroid drugs over 5 years with positive TRAb. For both TCR sequencing and RNA sequencing, RNA was extracted from PBMCs using TRIzol. The diagnosis of Graves' disease followed American Thyroid Association guidelines. Recruitment of patients was carried out at an endocrinology department in Xi'an, China. Each patient gave about 10 milliliters of peripheral blood, collected in an EDTA anticoagulant tube. PBMCs were isolated by Ficoll Paque Plus density gradient separation without further T cell sorting. RNA quality was checked with an Agilent 2100 Bioanalyzer and agarose gel, and concentration with a NanoDrop 2000. Libraries were constructed by multiplex PCR. Instrument used: Illumina HiSeq 4000. iRepertoire HTBI primers and Arm-PCR amplification of CDR3 regions were used to construct TCR beta libraries. PCR products were gel purified before sequencing. The authors' pipeline ran thus. Across samples, 55 to 80 TRBV and around 15 TRBJ segments were identified and used for gene usage analysis of CDR3 amino acid clonotypes. COPE and FqMerger were used to merge filtered high-quality paired reads into contigs. BLAST was used to align contigs to IMGT TRBV, TRBD and TRBJ reference genes, and CDR3 was defined according to IMGT. Clonotypes above 0.1% frequency were classified as highly expanded clones. Repertoire diversity was measured by Shannon entropy, and V-J evenness by the Gini coefficient. A clonotype was considered public if more than one individual shared it. TCRdb itself trimmed the public reads at Q25 with fastp, ran MiXCR and retained productive beta chains. CDR3 protein sequences are deduplicated, and each keeps its most common genes and DNA. The V and J calls here are based on TCRdb, not the publication. The sample table records 250,000 to 300,000 distinct CDR3 sequences; under 25% of these occur just once. Approximately 53% of the sample is in the top ten clones.

This clonotype was detected only a few times. Its specific antigen is unknown. One base away there is no much larger clone; base qualities are not given. The investigation overall reported the following: Persistent disease showed preferential use of TRBV28, TRBJ1-2 and TRBJ2-5, whereas newly diagnosed disease favored TRBV20-1 and TRBJ2-1. The authors noted that the small sample size was a limitation that may lower accuracy. Sequencing and analysis were restricted to the TCR beta chain. Persistent patients shared more public clonotypes among themselves (over 2,500) than newly diagnosed patients did (over 950). Compared with newly diagnosed patients, persistent Graves' disease patients had lower TCR Shannon entropy and fewer highly expanded clones, which suggests clonal expansion. Only peripheral blood was studied, because thyroid tissue, the primary lesion, was inaccessible.

The CDR3 measures 14 amino acids from cysteine to phenylalanine. The read is trimmed to its CDR3 DNA, 42 bases read in frame from base 1. For CDR1 and CDR2, the germline V gene lists MNHEY and SVGEGT. The junction carries 8 bases between V and J, which are trimmed by 2 bases and 4 bases respectively. The material was peripheral blood mononuclear cells (PBMCs), obtained when the disease was refractory, from a patient treated with antithyroid drugs. The chain employs TRBV6-2 or TRBV6-3 and TRBJ2-2; the D gene is unclear. The receptor was derived from a female donor with Graves disease. The CDR3 protein: CASSYTISTGELFF. The DNA is as follows: TGTGCCAGCAGTTACACTATTTCCACCGGGGAGCTGTTTTTT.